This TCR beta chain was profiled in a study of blood T cells in healthy people across ages. Whole-study results and caveats: Naive CD4+ cell counts and diversity both ran higher in long-lived than in aged donors. For the donors, CMV status was unknown and possibly confounded expanded clonotype changes.

Staff drew 9 to 10 milliliters of peripheral blood from each donor. Extraction of total RNA produced a minimum of 5 micrograms from each sample. With regard to this clonotype: What it recognizes is unknown.

The second PCR ran about 6 to 11 cycles with a sample-barcoded 5' primer and J-beta primers. TCRdb ran MiXCR on the 5' RACE reads and lists one entry per CDR3 protein. The sample lists 1.5 million to 2 million distinct CDR3 sequences, roughly 30% occurring once. The germline CDR1 and CDR2 sequences are DFQATT and SNEGSKA (reference sequence). Trimming took 1 base from V and 0 from J, leaving 9 bases between them. This CDR3 spans 15 amino acids. This TCR was sampled from a woman younger than 45 in good health. Input material: blood. The V call is TRBV20-1, the J call TRBJ2-2; no clear D. DNA of the CDR3: TGCAGTGCTAGAGTACCCGGAACGAACACCGGGGAGCTGTTTTTT. Translation: CSARVPGTNTGELFF.